The 15 T cell receptor beta chains below were found in one sample sequenced in a study of cytomegalovirus exposure and HLA in healthy donors. PCR was performed using 60 Vbeta and 13 Jbeta primers. The assay was immunoSEQ multiplex PCR, and TCRdb's table has in-frame clones only and misses some. The table shows about 170,000 clones, with about 85% occurring only once. The sequenced material came from PBMCs. These receptors all come from a boy between 2 and 15 years old in good health and CMV-seronegative.

This clone was picked up a small number of times. The J gene is TRBJ2-3, the V gene TRBV7-3; 7 nucleotides line up with TRBD2. The CDR3 is 14 amino acids. Per the germline V gene, CDR1 is SGHTA and CDR2 is FQGTGA. V was clipped by 5 bases and J by 5 bases; unmatched bases: 7. The CDR3 bases are TGTGCCAGCAGCCGGACTAGGTCTGGAGATACGCAGTATTTT. It specifies CASSRTRSGDTQYF.

The chain carries TRBV5-8 and TRBJ2-5, with TRBD2 as a possible D gene (5 bases). Germline CDR1 and CDR2: SGHTS and YDEGEE. This CDR3 contains 12 residues. Trimming took 3 bases from V and 3 from J, leaving 6 bases between them. CDR3 sequence: CASSWGEETQYF. The CDR3 bases are TGTGCCAGCAGCTGGGGAGAAGAGACCCAGTACTTC.

The J gene is TRBJ2-6, the V gene TRBV21-1; TRBD2 was called by the table and not checked on the DNA. TRBV21-1 is a known pseudogene. This CDR3 has 15 amino acids. In DNA form, the CDR3 reads TGTGCCAGCACCCTCGGGGAGGGCAGCGCAAGCGTCCTGACTTTC. This encodes CASTLGEGSASVLTF.

The gene calls are TRBV4-2 and TRBJ2-2; maybe TRBD1 (5 bases). This CDR3 comprises 17 residues. V was trimmed by 4 bases and J by 3 bases, leaving 18 bases between them. The germline gives CDR1 LGHNA, CDR2 YNFKEQ. As DNA, the CDR3 is TGTGCCAGCAGCCTGGGGCCTCAGATCGAGGACACCGGGGAGCTGTTTTTT. It yields the protein CASSLGPQIEDTGELFF.

The V call is TRBV25-1, the J call TRBJ2-7; TRBD2 aligns across 7 bases. Germline CDR1 and CDR2: MGHDK and SYGVNS. The ends lost 3 bases at V and 0 bases at J; junction bases unmatched: 14. This CDR3 spans 18 amino acids. CDR3 coding DNA: TGTGCCAGCAGTGATAAGTTAGGGCTAGCGGTAAGCTCCTACGAGCAGTACTTC. This gives the protein CASSDKLGLAVSSYEQYF.

The genes are TRBV18 and TRBJ2-7; D possibly corresponds to TRBD1 (5 bases). Trimming pared 6 bases from V and 2 bases from J, leaving 14 bases between. CDR3 length: 14 residues. Germline CDR1 KGHSH, CDR2 LQKENI. The DNA for the CDR3 is TGTGCCAGCTCCCTTAAGCCAGGGCCCTACGAGCAGTACTTC. The encoded protein is CASSLKPGPYEQYF.

The gene calls are TRBV9 and TRBJ2-5, with D perhaps matching TRBD1 (6 bases). V lost 0 bases and J 5 bases, leaving 11 bases between the germline ends. Germline V gene data show CDR1 as SGDLS and CDR2 as YYNGEE. This CDR3 spans 14 amino acids. As DNA, the CDR3 is TGTGCCAGCAGCGTAGCTACAAGGGGGGAGACCCAGTACTTC. Translating gives CASSVATRGETQYF.

The gene calls are TRBV15 and TRBJ1-2; D remains unclear. The germline V and J ends were trimmed by 0 bases and 4 bases, with 15 bases remaining between them. The length of the CDR3 is 16 residues. The V gene's germline CDR1 is LNHNV and CDR2 YYDKDF (reference sequence). As DNA, the CDR3 is TGTGCCACCAGCAGAGATCGAGGCGTCAGAATCTATGGCTACACCTTC. This gives the protein CATSRDRGVRIYGYTF.

The rearrangement uses TRBV5-1 and TRBJ1-6, with 8 bases fitting TRBD1. With 4 bases clipped from V and 10 bases from J, the junction kept 7 bases outside the gene matches. The CDR3 has 14 amino acids. Germline loops: CDR1 SGHRS, CDR2 YFSETQ. CDR3 sequence reads: CASSADRVESPLHF. As DNA, the CDR3 is TGCGCCAGCAGCGCGGACAGGGTGGAGTCACCCCTCCACTTT.

The chain carries TRBV28 and TRBJ2-2, with 9 bases lining up with TRBD1. The CDR3 is 14 residues long. Germline values: CDR1 MDHEN, CDR2 SYDVKM. Trimming cost V 10 bases and J 8 bases; bases outside gene matches: 11. The CDR3 DNA follows: TGTGCCACCCGACCCGGGACAGGGTGGGGGGAGCTGTTTTTT. Protein sequence: CATRPGTGWGELFF.

This chain joins TRBV6-1 and TRBJ1-2, with 10 bases aligning to TRBD1. Unmatched junction bases numbered 10, after V lost 3 bases and J lost 3 bases. Germline loops: CDR1 MNHNS, CDR2 SASEGT. The CDR3 runs 17 residues. The CDR3 here is CASSESDRGSRYYGYTF. CDR3 bases: TGTGCCAGCAGTGAGTCGGACAGGGGGAGTCGCTACTATGGCTACACCTTC.

This CDR3 is CASSIQQDAGNTIYF. The CDR3 nucleotides are TGTGCCAGTAGTATACAACAGGACGCTGGAAACACCATATATTTT. The genes are TRBV19 and TRBJ1-3; D possibly corresponds to TRBD1 (5 bases). The CDR3 is 15 amino acids. Germline CDR1 reads LNHDA; CDR2 reads SQIVND (reference sequence). The germline V and J ends were trimmed by 2 bases and 2 bases, with 10 bases remaining between them.

The chain carries TRBV2 and TRBJ2-7, with TRBD1 identical over 8 bases. The junction had 1 base not matched to a gene; V was cut back by 6 bases and J by 6 bases. Germline V gives CDR1 SNHLY, CDR2 FYNNEI. This CDR3 is built from 11 residues. CDR3 sequence reads: CASRDRVEQYF. CDR3 sequence (DNA): TGTGCCAGCAGGGACAGGGTCGAGCAGTACTTC. Variable domain in full (rest from reference TRBV2 and TRBJ2-7): EPEVTQTPSHQVTQMGQEVILRCVPISNHLYFYWYRQILGQKVEFLVSFYNNEISEKSEIFDDQFSVERPDGSNFTLKIRSTKLEDSAMYFCASRDRVEQYFGPGTRLTVT.

The V and J genes are TRBV30 and TRBJ1-2; D is unclear. V was pared by 0 bases and J by 8 bases, with 10 bases between. The CDR3 runs 12 residues. The germline V gene has CDR1 GTSNPN and CDR2 SVGIG (reference sequence). The CDR3 DNA is TGTGCCTGGAGTGTAGGGAGTACAGGCTACACCTTC. Amino acids: CAWSVGSTGYTF.

The chain combines TRBV27 with TRBJ2-1; 7 bases match TRBD2. The germline CDR1 and CDR2 sequences are MNHEY and SMNVEV (reference sequence). V shed 4 bases, J shed 5 bases, and the junction held 11 bases outside the gene matches. This CDR3 region has 16 residues. The CDR3 region has the DNA TGTGCCAGCAGTTGGGGCGGGCCTAGCGGAAACAATGAGCAGTTCTTC. It encodes CASSWGGPSGNNEQFF.